Listed below are T cell receptor beta chains from one sample, sequenced in a study of blood T cell repertoires in COVID-19. Clones were sequenced by immunoSEQ multiplex PCR, and TCRdb holds only the in-frame ones, with some missing. The table lists roughly 100,000 clones, roughly 80% of them singletons. The specimen sequenced was peripheral blood. Receptors originate from a man at least 80 years old with active or convalescent COVID-19. The CDR3 runs from the conserved cysteine through the conserved F or W. The D gene is left open where the match is weak. A row's size may be missing; if present it is once, few, many or a size class.

D | J | V | size | DNA | CDR3
. | TRBJ2-7 | TRBV7-8 | . | TGTGCCAGCAGCTTAGCGCACGGTCATATCGGGCAGTACTTC | CASSLAHGHIGQYF
TRBD1 | TRBJ2-5 | TRBV7-9 | once | TGTGCCAGCAGCCCGACAGGGAAAGAGACCCAGTACTTC | CASSPTGKETQYF
TRBD2 | TRBJ2-3 | TRBV4-1 | . | TGCGCCAGCAGCCCCCACGGGGCTAGCGGGGGGGGGAGCACAGATACGCAGTATTTT | CASSPHGASGGGSTDTQYF
. | TRBJ1-4 | TRBV11-2 | few | TGTGCCAGCAGGTTGGGAGGGTCGCGGGAAAAACTGTTTTTT | CASRLGGSREKLFF
TRBD1 | TRBJ1-1 | TRBV29-1 | . | TGCAGCGCCGCCCCGGACAGGGTTTTGGAAACTTTCTTT | CSAAPDRVLETFF
. | TRBJ2-5 | TRBV5-8 | . | TGTGCCAGCAGCCTTAGACAGGCCCCGGAGACCCAGTACTTC | CASSLRQAPETQYF
. | TRBJ1-2 | TRBV7-9 | . | TGTGCCACCAAAAGCCGTTATGGCTACACCTTC | CATKSRYGYTF
TRBD1 | TRBJ1-1 | TRBV12-3/TRBV12-4 | . | TGTGCCACCCAGGGGGCGGGCACTGAAGCTTTCTTT | CATQGAGTEAFF
. | TRBJ1-2 | TRBV7-2 | . | TGTGCCAGCAGCTTACGTGCTGTAAGGGAGTCCGGCTACACCTTC | CASSLRAVRESGYTF
. | TRBJ1-2 | TRBV28 | . | TGTGCCAGCAGTTTCAACAGGGAAGGAGGCTACACCTTC | CASSFNREGGYTF
. | TRBJ2-1 | TRBV3-1/TRBV3-2 | . | TGTGCCAGCAGCCAAGACGGGGATTTGCGGAGTGAGCAGTTCTTC | CASSQDGDLRSEQFF
. | TRBJ2-7 | TRBV6-5 | once | TGTGCCAGCAGTTACTCCCCTACCTCCCGGTACGAGCAGTACTTC | CASSYSPTSRYEQYF
TRBD1 | TRBJ1-4 | TRBV7-9 | . | TGTGCCAGCAGCGTCCGGGTCTCGACAGGGGAAAAACTGTTTTTT | CASSVRVSTGEKLFF
TRBD1 | TRBJ1-6 | TRBV5-4 | . | TGTGCCAGCAGCGGGACAGGGGCGGGGGTATCACCCCTCCACTTT | CASSGTGAGVSPLHF
. | TRBJ2-2 | TRBV5-1 | . | TGCGCCAGCAGCCTGGGACACTCCTCAACCGGGGAGCTGTTTTTT | CASSLGHSSTGELFF
TRBD2 | TRBJ2-7 | TRBV9 | . | TGTGCCAGCAGCGTAGGGGCTAGCGGGGGGGCTAGCCACGAGCAGTACTTC | CASSVGASGGASHEQYF
TRBD1 | TRBJ1-2 | TRBV6-4 | . | TGTGCCAGCAGGCCGGGACAGGGGCTTAACTATGGCTACACCTTC | CASRPGQGLNYGYTF
TRBD1 | TRBJ1-5 | TRBV19 | . | TGTGCCAGTCGCATGGTATTGGACAGGTTTGGTAATCAGCCCCAGCATTTT | CASRMVLDRFGNQPQHF